This TCR beta chain was identified during a study of blood T cell repertoires in COVID-19. The overall study: Samples came from the United States, Italy and Spain, spanning acute and convalescent COVID-19.

V lost 8 bases, J lost 4 bases, and 9 bases stayed unmatched. Germline assignment: CDR1 MDHEN and CDR2 SYDVKM. The CDR3 extends over 15 amino acids. Per the authors' pipeline: Scientists estimated how many nucleated cells there were by amplifying reference gene primers. Sequencing used immunoSEQ multiplex PCR; TCRdb keeps in-frame clones, though not all of them. From that table come the V and J calls and clone size; the DNA was used to work out D and trimming. The table shows 150,000 to 200,000 clones, with 81% occurring only once. Material for sequencing was peripheral blood. The receptor's source is a man aged 55 to 70 with active or convalescent COVID-19. The chain links TRBV28 to TRBJ2-1, with 9 bases matching TRBD2. CDR3 loop: CASWGASGMYNEQFF. CDR3 coding DNA: TGTGCCAGCTGGGGGGCTAGCGGGATGTACAATGAGCAGTTCTTC. Full variable domain (remainder filled in from reference TRBV28 and TRBJ2-1): DVKVTQSSRYLVKRTGEKVFLECVQDMDHENMFWYRQDPGLGLRLIYFSYDVKMKEKGDIPEGYSVSREKKERFSLILESASTNQTSMYLCASWGASGMYNEQFFGPGTRLTVL.